A selection of T cell receptor beta chains follows, all from one sample in a study of T cell responses to AZD1222 COVID-19 vaccine. Repertoires were generated with immunoSEQ multiplex PCR, while TCRdb's copy carries only in-frame clones and drops some. The sample consists of around 120,000 clones, about 92% of them appearing once. Sequenced here: peripheral blood, sampled on day 0 of AZD1222 vaccination. The receptor set was obtained from an adult in good health. CDR3s include the opening cysteine and the closing phenylalanine or tryptophan. Each record gives: CDR3 length, J gene, V gene, clone size, D gene, CDR3 protein, CDR3 DNA. A D gene is named only where the DNA matches it firmly. The size of a clone is reported for some rows only, either as once, few or many, or as a class for expanded clones.

CDR3 length: 15
J gene: TRBJ1-5
V gene: TRBV6-2/TRBV6-3
clone size: NA
D gene: NA
CDR3 protein: CASSYSTRGREPQHF
CDR3 DNA: TGTGCCAGCAGTTACTCCACCCGGGGCCGAGAGCCCCAGCATTTT

CDR3 length: 23
J gene: TRBJ1-1
V gene: TRBV5-1
clone size: NA
D gene: NA
CDR3 protein: CASSGSSGQPLDPEPPMNTEAFF
CDR3 DNA: TGCGCCAGCAGCGGATCATCAGGTCAGCCCTTAGACCCCGAACCCCCCATGAACACTGAAGCTTTCTTT

CDR3 length: 16
J gene: TRBJ2-1
V gene: TRBV11-3
clone size: NA
D gene: TRBD2
CDR3 protein: CASSLGGTSGYNEQFF
CDR3 DNA: TGTGCCAGCAGCTTAGGTGGGACTAGCGGATACAATGAGCAGTTCTTC

CDR3 length: 13
J gene: TRBJ2-1
V gene: TRBV19
clone size: NA
D gene: NA
CDR3 protein: CASSIGLNNEQFF
CDR3 DNA: TGTGCCAGTAGTATTGGTCTGAACAATGAGCAGTTCTTC

CDR3 length: 17
J gene: TRBJ2-7
V gene: TRBV19
clone size: NA
D gene: TRBD2
CDR3 protein: CASSPTELAGGPGEQYF
CDR3 DNA: TGTGCCAGTAGTCCGACGGAATTAGCGGGAGGGCCGGGCGAGCAGTACTTC

CDR3 length: 14
J gene: TRBJ2-7
V gene: TRBV28
clone size: NA
D gene: NA
CDR3 protein: CASSRTFASYEQYF
CDR3 DNA: TGTGCCAGCTCGAGAACATTCGCCTCCTACGAGCAGTACTTC

CDR3 length: 14
J gene: TRBJ2-7
V gene: TRBV20-1
clone size: NA
D gene: TRBD1
CDR3 protein: CSASDRGLSGEQYF
CDR3 DNA: TGCAGTGCTAGTGACAGGGGGCTTAGTGGTGAGCAGTACTTC

CDR3 length: 12
J gene: TRBJ1-6
V gene: TRBV28
clone size: NA
D gene: NA
CDR3 protein: CASSLAQSPLHF
CDR3 DNA: TGTGCCAGCAGTTTAGCCCAATCACCCCTCCACTTT

CDR3 length: 13
J gene: TRBJ2-1
V gene: TRBV4-3
clone size: once
D gene: NA
CDR3 protein: CASSLVGANEQFF
CDR3 DNA: TGCGCCAGCAGCCTCGTCGGGGCCAATGAGCAGTTCTTC

CDR3 length: 15
J gene: TRBJ2-7
V gene: TRBV7-8
clone size: NA
D gene: TRBD1
CDR3 protein: CASSPVRDRLSQQYF
CDR3 DNA: TGTGCCAGCAGCCCTGTACGGGACAGGCTATCTCAGCAGTACTTC

CDR3 length: 14
J gene: TRBJ1-1
V gene: TRBV19
clone size: NA
D gene: TRBD1
CDR3 protein: CASTHTGGYTEAFF
CDR3 DNA: TGTGCCAGTACCCATACAGGGGGCTACACTGAAGCTTTCTTT

CDR3 length: 16
J gene: TRBJ1-1
V gene: TRBV7-9
clone size: NA
D gene: NA
CDR3 protein: CASSLAEGGPNTEAFF
CDR3 DNA: TGTGCCAGCAGCTTAGCGGAGGGGGGACCGAACACTGAAGCTTTCTTT

CDR3 length: 18
J gene: TRBJ2-2
V gene: TRBV3-1/TRBV3-2
clone size: NA
D gene: TRBD2
CDR3 protein: CASSQRLLAGGLVGELFF
CDR3 DNA: TGTGCCAGCAGCCAACGCCTCCTAGCGGGGGGGCTTGTCGGGGAGCTGTTTTTT

CDR3 length: 17
J gene: TRBJ2-3
V gene: TRBV18
clone size: NA
D gene: TRBD2
CDR3 protein: CASSLTTSGSPTDTQYF
CDR3 DNA: TGTGCCAGCTCACTAACGACTAGCGGGAGCCCCACAGATACGCAGTATTTT

CDR3 length: 15
J gene: TRBJ1-5
V gene: TRBV28
clone size: NA
D gene: NA
CDR3 protein: CASSFFGGGDQPQHF
CDR3 DNA: TGTGCCAGCAGTTTCTTCGGGGGCGGGGATCAGCCCCAGCATTTT

CDR3 length: 13
J gene: TRBJ2-7
V gene: TRBV6-2/TRBV6-3
clone size: once
D gene: NA
CDR3 protein: CASSNYRGYEQYF
CDR3 DNA: TGTGCCAGCAGTAATTATCGGGGATACGAGCAGTACTTC

CDR3 length: 14
J gene: TRBJ2-7
V gene: TRBV4-1
clone size: NA
D gene: NA
CDR3 protein: CASSQSGESYEQYF
CDR3 DNA: TGCGCCAGCAGCCAGTCAGGGGAGTCCTACGAGCAGTACTTC

CDR3 length: 13
J gene: TRBJ2-7
V gene: TRBV12-3/TRBV12-4
clone size: NA
D gene: NA
CDR3 protein: CASSSGQSYEQYF
CDR3 DNA: TGTGCCAGCAGTTCAGGACAGTCGTACGAGCAGTACTTC

CDR3 length: 13
J gene: TRBJ1-1
V gene: TRBV2
clone size: NA
D gene: NA
CDR3 protein: CASSEERRNEAFF
CDR3 DNA: TGTGCCAGCAGTGAAGAAAGGCGGAATGAAGCTTTCTTT

CDR3 length: 18
J gene: TRBJ1-6
V gene: TRBV4-3
clone size: NA
D gene: TRBD1
CDR3 protein: CASSQERMYGTGSGALHF
CDR3 DNA: TGCGCCAGCAGCCAGGAACGGATGTACGGGACAGGGAGTGGGGCCCTCCACTTT

CDR3 length: 16
J gene: TRBJ1-1
V gene: TRBV4-3
clone size: NA
D gene: TRBD1
CDR3 protein: CASSPRRGQGNTEAFF
CDR3 DNA: TGCGCCAGCAGCCCCCGCAGGGGGCAGGGGAACACTGAAGCTTTCTTT

CDR3 length: 22
J gene: TRBJ2-2
V gene: TRBV9
clone size: NA
D gene: TRBD2
CDR3 protein: CASSVNPRGGVAGEAVTGELFF
CDR3 DNA: TGTGCCAGCAGCGTCAACCCCAGGGGGGGGGTAGCGGGAGAGGCGGTCACCGGGGAGCTGTTTTTT

CDR3 length: 15
J gene: TRBJ1-6
V gene: TRBV3-1/TRBV3-2
clone size: NA
D gene: TRBD1
CDR3 protein: CASSHGGQGNSPLHF
CDR3 DNA: TGTGCCAGCAGCCATGGAGGACAGGGTAATTCACCCCTCCACTTT

CDR3 length: 13
J gene: TRBJ1-5
V gene: TRBV10-3
clone size: NA
D gene: TRBD1
CDR3 protein: CATKQGANQPQHF
CDR3 DNA: TGTGCCACCAAACAGGGGGCGAATCAGCCCCAGCATTTT

CDR3 length: 16
J gene: TRBJ1-1
V gene: TRBV6-2/TRBV6-3
clone size: NA
D gene: TRBD1
CDR3 protein: CASSYSEGQGSTEAFF
CDR3 DNA: TGTGCCAGCAGTTACTCGGAGGGACAGGGAAGCACTGAAGCTTTCTTT

CDR3 length: 14
J gene: TRBJ2-5
V gene: TRBV18
clone size: NA
D gene: TRBD1
CDR3 protein: CASSPGDRGETQYF
CDR3 DNA: TGTGCCAGCTCACCAGGGGACAGGGGAGAGACCCAGTACTTC

CDR3 length: 15
J gene: TRBJ2-1
V gene: TRBV30
clone size: NA
D gene: NA
CDR3 protein: CAWSVQGVSYNEQFF
CDR3 DNA: TGTGCCTGGAGTGTACAGGGTGTCTCCTACAATGAGCAGTTCTTC

CDR3 length: 17
J gene: TRBJ2-5
V gene: TRBV3-1/TRBV3-2
clone size: NA
D gene: TRBD2
CDR3 protein: CASSGTSGGQYQETQYF
CDR3 DNA: TGTGCCAGCAGCGGGACTAGCGGGGGGCAATACCAAGAGACCCAGTACTTC

CDR3 length: 14
J gene: TRBJ1-2
V gene: TRBV5-4
clone size: NA
D gene: NA
CDR3 protein: CASSLAGTNYGYTF
CDR3 DNA: TGTGCCAGCAGCTTGGCCGGGACCAACTATGGCTACACCTTC

CDR3 length: 15
J gene: TRBJ2-7
V gene: TRBV27
clone size: NA
D gene: TRBD2
CDR3 protein: CASSRIAGSSYEQYF
CDR3 DNA: TGTGCCAGCAGTCGCATAGCGGGATCTTCCTACGAGCAGTACTTC

CDR3 length: 14
J gene: TRBJ2-7
V gene: TRBV6-5
clone size: once
D gene: NA
CDR3 protein: CASSPQGSRDEQYF
CDR3 DNA: TGTGCCAGCAGTCCTCAGGGATCTAGGGACGAGCAGTACTTC

CDR3 length: 13
J gene: TRBJ2-5
V gene: TRBV11-2
clone size: NA
D gene: NA
CDR3 protein: CASSLDRRETQYF
CDR3 DNA: TGTGCCAGCAGCTTAGACCGGCGGGAGACCCAGTACTTC

CDR3 length: 10
J gene: TRBJ1-5
V gene: TRBV11-3
clone size: NA
D gene: NA
CDR3 protein: CARALGPQHF
CDR3 DNA: TGTGCCAGGGCTCTGGGCCCCCAGCATTTT

CDR3 length: 15
J gene: TRBJ2-3
V gene: TRBV4-1
clone size: NA
D gene: TRBD1
CDR3 protein: CASSQEDRYTDTQYF
CDR3 DNA: TGCGCCAGCAGCCAAGAGGACAGGTACACAGATACGCAGTATTTT

CDR3 length: 15
J gene: TRBJ2-7
V gene: TRBV13
clone size: NA
D gene: TRBD1
CDR3 protein: CASSATGTGPGEQYF
CDR3 DNA: TGTGCCAGCAGCGCAACCGGGACAGGGCCCGGCGAGCAGTACTTC

CDR3 length: 16
J gene: TRBJ2-7
V gene: TRBV7-2
clone size: NA
D gene: TRBD2
CDR3 protein: CASTLRRREVANEQYF
CDR3 DNA: TGTGCCAGCACCCTCAGACGGCGGGAGGTGGCCAACGAGCAGTACTTC

CDR3 length: 12
J gene: TRBJ1-1
V gene: TRBV27
clone size: NA
D gene: NA
CDR3 protein: CASSLIGSEAFF
CDR3 DNA: TGTGCCAGCAGTTTAATCGGGTCTGAAGCTTTCTTT

CDR3 length: 16
J gene: TRBJ2-1
V gene: TRBV4-3
clone size: NA
D gene: TRBD2
CDR3 protein: CASSQDTSGQYNEQFF
CDR3 DNA: TGCGCCAGCAGCCAAGATACTAGCGGGCAATACAATGAGCAGTTCTTC

CDR3 length: 15
J gene: TRBJ2-7
V gene: TRBV7-2
clone size: NA
D gene: NA
CDR3 protein: CASSWGDSGNYEQYF
CDR3 DNA: TGTGCCAGCAGCTGGGGGGACAGCGGAAACTACGAGCAGTACTTC

CDR3 length: 14
J gene: TRBJ1-1
V gene: TRBV13
clone size: NA
D gene: TRBD1
CDR3 protein: CASTQGDRNTEAFF
CDR3 DNA: TGTGCCAGCACCCAAGGGGACAGGAACACTGAAGCTTTCTTT

CDR3 length: 13
J gene: TRBJ1-4
V gene: TRBV7-6
clone size: NA
D gene: NA
CDR3 protein: CASSSWQAEKLFF
CDR3 DNA: TGTGCCAGCAGCTCCTGGCAGGCGGAAAAACTGTTTTTT

CDR3 length: 16
J gene: TRBJ2-3
V gene: TRBV3-1/TRBV3-2
clone size: NA
D gene: NA
CDR3 protein: CASSQQGGHPADTQYF
CDR3 DNA: TGTGCCAGCAGCCAACAGGGGGGCCACCCGGCGGATACGCAGTATTTT

CDR3 length: 16
J gene: TRBJ2-2
V gene: TRBV7-9
clone size: NA
D gene: TRBD1
CDR3 protein: CASSDPRTGEVGELFF
CDR3 DNA: TGTGCCAGCAGCGATCCAAGGACAGGGGAGGTCGGGGAGCTGTTTTTT

CDR3 length: 17
J gene: TRBJ1-2
V gene: TRBV4-1
clone size: once
D gene: NA
CDR3 protein: CASSHTFTGGFEYGYTF
CDR3 DNA: TGCGCCAGCAGCCATACGTTCACGGGCGGATTCGAGTATGGCTACACCTTC

CDR3 length: 13
J gene: TRBJ2-3
V gene: TRBV27
clone size: NA
D gene: NA
CDR3 protein: CASSLVVTDTQYF
CDR3 DNA: TGTGCCAGCAGTTTAGTGGTTACAGATACGCAGTATTTT

CDR3 length: 14
J gene: TRBJ1-1
V gene: TRBV10-3
clone size: NA
D gene: NA
CDR3 protein: CAIRRGGEDTEAFF
CDR3 DNA: TGTGCCATCAGAAGAGGGGGTGAGGACACTGAAGCTTTCTTT

CDR3 length: 15
J gene: TRBJ1-4
V gene: TRBV4-1
clone size: NA
D gene: TRBD1
CDR3 protein: CASNAFLRGPDKLFF
CDR3 DNA: TGCGCCAGCAACGCATTTCTTAGGGGGCCCGACAAACTGTTTTTT